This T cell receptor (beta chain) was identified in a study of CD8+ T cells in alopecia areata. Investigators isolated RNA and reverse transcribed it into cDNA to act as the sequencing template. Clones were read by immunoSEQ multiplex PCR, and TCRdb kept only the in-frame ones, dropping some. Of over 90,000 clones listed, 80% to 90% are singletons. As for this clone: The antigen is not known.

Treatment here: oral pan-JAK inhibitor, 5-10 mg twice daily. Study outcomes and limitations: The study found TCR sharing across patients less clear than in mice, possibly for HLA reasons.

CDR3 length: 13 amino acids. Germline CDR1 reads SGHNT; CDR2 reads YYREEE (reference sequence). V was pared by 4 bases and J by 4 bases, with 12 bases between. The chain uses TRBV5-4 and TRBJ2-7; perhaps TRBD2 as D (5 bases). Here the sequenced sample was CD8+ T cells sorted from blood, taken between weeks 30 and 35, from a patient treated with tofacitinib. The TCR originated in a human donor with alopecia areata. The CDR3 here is CASSHESGYEQYF. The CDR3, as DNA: TGTGCCAGCAGCCACGAAAGCGGTTACGAGCAGTACTTC.